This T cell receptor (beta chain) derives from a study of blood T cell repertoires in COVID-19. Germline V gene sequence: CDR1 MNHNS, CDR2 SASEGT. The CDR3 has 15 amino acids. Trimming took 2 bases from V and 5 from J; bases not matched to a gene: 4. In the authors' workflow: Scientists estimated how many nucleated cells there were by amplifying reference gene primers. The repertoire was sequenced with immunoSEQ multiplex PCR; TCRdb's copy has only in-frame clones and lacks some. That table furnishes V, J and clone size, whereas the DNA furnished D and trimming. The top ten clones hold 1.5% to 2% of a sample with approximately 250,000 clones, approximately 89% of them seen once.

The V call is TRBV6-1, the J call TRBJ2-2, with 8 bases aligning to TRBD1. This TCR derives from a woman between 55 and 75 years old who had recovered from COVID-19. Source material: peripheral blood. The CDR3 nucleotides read TGTGCCAGCAGTGAACAGGGGGCCTGGACCGGGGAGCTGTTTTTT. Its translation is CASSEQGAWTGELFF.